This TCR beta chain was recovered during a study of neurological immune-mediated disorders. Study results and limitations: HTLV-1-associated myelopathy had the most TCR clonal expansion, while multiple sclerosis had the least, a level that fell below healthy controls.

Germline trimming cut 2 bases from V and 8 bases from J; bases unmatched to any gene: 3. The CDR3 is 13 residues long. Germline-derived CDR1 and CDR2 are SGHRS and YFSETQ. Time point in this sample: longitudinal time-point 2. The study built unsorted libraries from 2 million PBMCs kept at -80 C. This clonotype came up many times. What it binds is not known. The team produced cDNA through 5'RACE using 10-nucleotide random UMIs. In each sequencing run, over 170 million TCR-beta sequences were generated from 15-18 subjects. TCRdb independently ran MiXCR on the 5' RACE reads; one entry per CDR3 protein. The data hold 100,000 or so distinct CDR3 sequences, with about 13% observed a single time.

The source is a female donor with HTLV-1-associated myelopathy (HAM/TSP). Sequencing was performed on PBMCs. This chain connects TRBV5-1 to TRBJ2-1, with TRBD2 matching over 8 bases. The CDR3 region is CASSLGTSDEQFF. Written as DNA, the CDR3 is TGCGCCAGCAGCTTAGGGACTAGTGATGAGCAGTTCTTC.